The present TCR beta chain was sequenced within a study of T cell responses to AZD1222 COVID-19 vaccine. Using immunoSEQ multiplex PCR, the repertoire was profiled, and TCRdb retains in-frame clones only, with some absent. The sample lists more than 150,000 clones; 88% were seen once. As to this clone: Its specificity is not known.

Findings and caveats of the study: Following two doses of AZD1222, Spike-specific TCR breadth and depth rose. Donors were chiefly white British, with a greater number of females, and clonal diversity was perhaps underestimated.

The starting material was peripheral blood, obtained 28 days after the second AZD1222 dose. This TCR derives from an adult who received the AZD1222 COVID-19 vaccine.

CDR3 amino acids: CASSTPTGSSYEQYF. The CDR3 DNA reads TGTGCCAGTAGTACCCCGACGGGGTCCTCCTACGAGCAGTACTTC. The V call is TRBV19, the J call TRBJ2-7; a weak D match, TRBD2 (5 bases). The CDR3 extends over 15 amino acids. The V end was cut by 4 bases, the J end by 0 bases, with 13 bases between. CDR1 and CDR2 from the germline V gene are LNHDA and SQIVND (reference sequence).